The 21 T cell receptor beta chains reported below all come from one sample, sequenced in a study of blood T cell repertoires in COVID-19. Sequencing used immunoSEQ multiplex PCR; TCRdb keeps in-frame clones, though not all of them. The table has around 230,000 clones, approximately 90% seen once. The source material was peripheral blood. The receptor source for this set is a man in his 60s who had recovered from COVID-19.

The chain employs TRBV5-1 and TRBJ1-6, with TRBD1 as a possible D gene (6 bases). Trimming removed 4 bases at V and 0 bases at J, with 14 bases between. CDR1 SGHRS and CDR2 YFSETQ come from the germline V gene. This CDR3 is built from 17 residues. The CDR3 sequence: CASSTGQPSSYNSPLHF. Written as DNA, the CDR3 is TGCGCCAGCAGCACCGGACAGCCGAGCTCCTATAATTCACCCCTCCACTTT.

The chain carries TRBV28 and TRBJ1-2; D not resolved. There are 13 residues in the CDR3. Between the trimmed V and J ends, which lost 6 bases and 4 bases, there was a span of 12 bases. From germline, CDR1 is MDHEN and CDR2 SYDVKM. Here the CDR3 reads CASSLASPYGYTF. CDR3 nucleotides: TGTGCCAGCAGCCTGGCCAGTCCCTATGGCTACACCTTC.

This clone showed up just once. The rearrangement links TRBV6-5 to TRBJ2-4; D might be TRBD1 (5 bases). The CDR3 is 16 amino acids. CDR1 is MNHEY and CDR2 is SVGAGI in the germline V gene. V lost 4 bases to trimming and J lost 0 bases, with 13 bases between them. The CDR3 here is CASSLLGATAKNIQYF. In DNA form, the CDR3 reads TGTGCCAGCAGTTTGTTAGGGGCCACAGCCAAAAACATTCAGTACTTC.

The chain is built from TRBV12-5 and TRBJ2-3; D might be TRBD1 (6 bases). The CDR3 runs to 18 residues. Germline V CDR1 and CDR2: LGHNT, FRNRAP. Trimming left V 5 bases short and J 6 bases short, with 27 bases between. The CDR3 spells CASGPLPTGLRFSDTQYF. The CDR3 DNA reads TGTGCTAGTGGTCCTCTCCCCACAGGGTTAAGGTTTTCGGATACGCAGTATTTT.

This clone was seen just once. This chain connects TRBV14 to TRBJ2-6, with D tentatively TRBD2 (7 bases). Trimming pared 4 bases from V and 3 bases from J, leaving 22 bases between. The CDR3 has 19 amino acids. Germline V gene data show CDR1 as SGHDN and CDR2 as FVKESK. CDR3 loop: CASSPTGGVPIGGANVLTF. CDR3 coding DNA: TGTGCCAGCAGCCCGACGGGGGGCGTCCCAATCGGTGGGGCCAACGTCCTGACTTTC.

The CDR3 region is CASRMGGAGETQYF. The CDR3 DNA reads as TGTGCCAGCAGGATGGGCGGGGCAGGGGAGACCCAGTACTTC. This rearrangement joins TRBV6-5 to TRBJ2-5; the D gene is possibly TRBD2 (6 bases). This CDR3 region has 14 residues. V was cut by 6 bases and J by 5 bases, with 16 bases left in between. Germline CDR1 is MNHEY and CDR2 is SVGAGI.

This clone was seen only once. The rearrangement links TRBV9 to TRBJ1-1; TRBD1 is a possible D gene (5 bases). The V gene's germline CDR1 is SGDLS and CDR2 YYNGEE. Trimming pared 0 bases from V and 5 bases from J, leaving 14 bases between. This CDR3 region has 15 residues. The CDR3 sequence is CASSVGGAGRTEAFF. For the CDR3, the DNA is TGTGCCAGCAGCGTAGGAGGTGCAGGGAGGACTGAAGCTTTCTTT. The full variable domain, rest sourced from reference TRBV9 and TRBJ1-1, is DSGVTQTPKHLITATGQRVTLRCSPRSGDLSVYWYQQSLDQGLQFLIQYYNGEERAKGNILERFSAQQFPDLHSELNLSSLELGDSALYFCASSVGGAGRTEAFFGQGTRLTVV.

The CDR3, as DNA: TGTGCTAGTGGTTTAGCCGGGTCGGGGACCCAGTACTTC. Protein sequence: CASGLAGSGTQYF. V gene TRBV12-5 combines with J gene TRBJ2-5; D is undetermined. V lost 3 bases, J lost 7 bases, and 12 bases lay in between. From germline, CDR1 is LGHNT and CDR2 FRNRAP. The CDR3 is made up of 13 amino acids.

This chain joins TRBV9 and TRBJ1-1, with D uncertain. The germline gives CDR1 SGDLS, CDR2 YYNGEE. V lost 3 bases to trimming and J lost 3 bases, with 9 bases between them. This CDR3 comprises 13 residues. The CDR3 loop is CASSDTLDTEAFF. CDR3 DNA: TGTGCCAGCAGCGACACATTGGACACTGAAGCTTTCTTT.

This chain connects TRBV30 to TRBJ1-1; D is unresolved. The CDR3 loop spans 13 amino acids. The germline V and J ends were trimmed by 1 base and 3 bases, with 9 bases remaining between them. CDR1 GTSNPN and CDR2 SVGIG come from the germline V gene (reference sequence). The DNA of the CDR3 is TGTGCCTGGAGTGCCGGGATTCACACTGAAGCTTTCTTT. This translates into CAWSAGIHTEAFF.

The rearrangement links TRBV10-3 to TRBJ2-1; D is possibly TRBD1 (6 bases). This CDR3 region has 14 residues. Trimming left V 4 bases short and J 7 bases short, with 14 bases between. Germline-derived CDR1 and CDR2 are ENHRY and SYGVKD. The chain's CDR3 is CAISATGRGNEQFF. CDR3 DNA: TGTGCCATCAGTGCGACAGGTAGAGGAAATGAGCAGTTCTTC.

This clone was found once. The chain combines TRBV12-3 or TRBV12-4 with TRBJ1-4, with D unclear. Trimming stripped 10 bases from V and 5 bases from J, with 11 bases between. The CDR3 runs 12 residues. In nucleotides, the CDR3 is TGTGCCATCACAGCGGAAAATGAAAAACTGTTTTTT. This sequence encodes CAITAENEKLFF.

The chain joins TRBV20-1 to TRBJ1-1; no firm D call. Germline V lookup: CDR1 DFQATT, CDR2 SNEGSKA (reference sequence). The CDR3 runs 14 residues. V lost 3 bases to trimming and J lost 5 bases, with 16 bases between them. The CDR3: CSASFGSGRTEAFF. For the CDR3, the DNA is TGCAGTGCTAGTTTCGGATCGGGGAGAACTGAAGCTTTCTTT.

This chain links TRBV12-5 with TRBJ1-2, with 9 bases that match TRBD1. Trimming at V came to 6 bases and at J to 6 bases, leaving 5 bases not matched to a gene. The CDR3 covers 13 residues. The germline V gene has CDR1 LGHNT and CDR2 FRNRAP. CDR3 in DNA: TGTGCTAGTGGGGGACAGGGATCGGATGGCTACACCTTC. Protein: CASGGQGSDGYTF.

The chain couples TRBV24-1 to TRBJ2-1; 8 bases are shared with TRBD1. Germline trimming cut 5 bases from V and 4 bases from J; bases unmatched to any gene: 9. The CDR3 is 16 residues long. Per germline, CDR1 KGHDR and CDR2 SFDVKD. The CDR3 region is CATSAGQGLGYNEQFF. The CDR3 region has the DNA TGTGCCACCAGTGCCGGACAGGGACTGGGATACAATGAGCAGTTCTTC.

The CDR3 region has the DNA TGTGCCAGCAGTCGGGACTACTCCTACGAGCAGTACTTC. This gives the protein CASSRDYSYEQYF. This rearrangement joins TRBV6-5 to TRBJ2-7; 7 nucleotides align to TRBD2. Trimming took 5 bases from V and 0 from J; bases not matched to a gene: 1. The V gene's germline CDR1 is MNHEY and CDR2 SVGAGI. The CDR3 has 13 residues.

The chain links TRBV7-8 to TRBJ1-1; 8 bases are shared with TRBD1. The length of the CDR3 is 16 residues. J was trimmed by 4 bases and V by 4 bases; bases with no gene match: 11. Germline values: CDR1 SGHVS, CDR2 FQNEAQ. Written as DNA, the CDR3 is TGTGCCAGCAGCTCTTTCCAACAGGGGGAGAGCACTGAAGCTTTCTTT. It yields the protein CASSSFQQGESTEAFF.

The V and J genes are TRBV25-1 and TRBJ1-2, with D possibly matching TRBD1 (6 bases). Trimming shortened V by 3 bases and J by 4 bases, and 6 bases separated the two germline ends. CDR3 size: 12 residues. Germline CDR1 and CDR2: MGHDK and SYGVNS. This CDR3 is CASSDRGYGYTF. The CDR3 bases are TGTGCCAGCAGTGACAGGGGCTATGGCTACACCTTC.

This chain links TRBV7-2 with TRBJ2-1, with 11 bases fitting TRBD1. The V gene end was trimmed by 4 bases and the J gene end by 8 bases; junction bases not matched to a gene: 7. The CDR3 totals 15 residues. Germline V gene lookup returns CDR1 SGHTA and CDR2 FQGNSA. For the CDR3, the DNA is TGTGCCAGCAGCTCCGCCGGGACAGGGGGATATGAGCAGTTCTTC. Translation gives CASSSAGTGGYEQFF. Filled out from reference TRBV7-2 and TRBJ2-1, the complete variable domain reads GAGVSQSPSNKVTEKGKDVELRCDPISGHTALYWYRQSLGQGLEFLIYFQGNSAPDKSGLPSDRFSAERTGGSVSTLTIQRTQQEDSAVYLCASSSAGTGGYEQFFGPGTRLTVL.

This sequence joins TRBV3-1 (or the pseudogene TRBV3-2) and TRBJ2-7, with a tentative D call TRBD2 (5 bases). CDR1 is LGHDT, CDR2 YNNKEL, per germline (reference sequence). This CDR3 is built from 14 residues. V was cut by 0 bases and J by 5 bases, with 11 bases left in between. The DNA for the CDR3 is TGTGCCAGCAGCCAAGAGGGTTGGCGGGACGAGCAGTACTTC. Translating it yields CASSQEGWRDEQYF.

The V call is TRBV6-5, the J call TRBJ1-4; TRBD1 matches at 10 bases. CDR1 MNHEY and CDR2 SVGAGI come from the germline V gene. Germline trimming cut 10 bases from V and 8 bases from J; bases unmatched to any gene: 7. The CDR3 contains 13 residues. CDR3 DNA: TGTGCCATCCGGACAGGGGGTGTAGAAAAACTGTTTTTT. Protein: CAIRTGGVEKLFF.